Listed below are T cell receptor beta chains from one sample, sequenced in a study of cytomegalovirus exposure and HLA in healthy donors. Produced via immunoSEQ multiplex PCR; TCRdb's table is partial and in-frame only. Of 180,000 or so clones in the sample, about 77% were seen once. The sequenced sample was PBMCs. The source is a woman under 40 in good health and CMV-seropositive. Each CDR3 is given with its conserved first and last residue. The D gene is left open where the match is weak. The size entry is marked missing in some rows and otherwise reads once, few, many or a size class.

d_call j_call clone_size v_call cdr3_nt cdr3_aa
- TRBJ1-2 - TRBV28 TGTGCCAGCAGCTCCCCCGGGGGGGGCGGGAGCTATGGCTACACCTTC CASSSPGGGGSYGYTF
- TRBJ2-5 few TRBV4-2 TGTGCCAGCAGCCAAGGTGATCAGGGCGAAGAGACCCAGTACTTC CASSQGDQGEETQYF
- TRBJ1-2 few TRBV4-3 TGCGCCAGCAGCCAAGAATTAGGGGGTGGCTACACCTTC CASSQELGGGYTF
TRBD1 TRBJ1-2 - TRBV30 TGTGCCTGGAAGACAGGGAATCCTAACTATGGCTACACCTTC CAWKTGNPNYGYTF
TRBD1 TRBJ1-1 - TRBV19 TGTGCCAGTAGTACCCGGGACAGTTACACTGAAGCTTTCTTT CASSTRDSYTEAFF
TRBD2 TRBJ2-7 - TRBV6-1 TGTGCCAGCTCCCTGGGGGGGTACGACGGCTACGAGCAGTACTTC CASSLGGYDGYEQYF
- TRBJ1-5 - TRBV25-1 TGTGCCAGCAGTGGGAGACAGGACCTCCAGCCCCAGCATTTT CASSGRQDLQPQHF
- TRBJ2-2 - TRBV9 TGTGCCAGCAGCGTAGCCCCCGAGGGCGGGGAGCTGTTTTTT CASSVAPEGGELFF
TRBD2 TRBJ2-3 once TRBV10-1 TGCGCCAGCAGTCCCTCGGGACTAGCTGGAGATACGCAGTATTTT CASSPSGLAGDTQYF
- TRBJ1-2 - TRBV30 TGTGCCTGGAGGCGGAGCCCTAACTATGGCTACACCTTC CAWRRSPNYGYTF
- TRBJ2-7 few TRBV6-5 TGTGCCAGCAGTTACTCGGGCAGGGGTTACGAGCAGTACTTC CASSYSGRGYEQYF
- TRBJ2-3 - TRBV4-3 TGCGCCAGCAGCCAAGATTGGGGGCGAGGGAGCACAGATACGCAGTATTTT CASSQDWGRGSTDTQYF
- TRBJ2-2 once TRBV5-1 TGCGCCAGCAGCTTGGCCGGGAGTGACACCGGGGAGCTGTTTTTT CASSLAGSDTGELFF
- TRBJ2-2 - TRBV9 TGTGCCAGCAGCGTACGGCCCGCCACCGGGAAGCTGTTTTTT CASSVRPATGKLFF
- TRBJ2-7 few TRBV28 TGTGCCAGCAGTCGGCAGGGGGAGGTTTACGAGCAGTACTTC CASSRQGEVYEQYF
- TRBJ2-3 - TRBV2 TGTGCCAGCAGGAAAGGGGGGGTGGTAGATACGCAGTATTTT CASRKGGVVDTQYF
- TRBJ2-5 - TRBV4-1 TGCGCCAGCAGCCAAATCAGCGGTGACGCCCAAGAGACCCAGTACTTC CASSQISGDAQETQYF
TRBD2 TRBJ2-4 - TRBV11-2 TGTGCCAGCAGCCCGGATAGCGGGGGACTCGAAAACATTCAGTACTTC CASSPDSGGLENIQYF
TRBD1 TRBJ2-7 - TRBV7-6 TGTGCCAGCAGCTCCCTCGTGACAGGGGGGGACGAGCAGTACTTC CASSSLVTGGDEQYF
- TRBJ2-2 - TRBV14 TGTGCCAGCAGTTGGGGGCGGATGAACACCGGGGAGCTGTTTTTT CASSWGRMNTGELFF
- TRBJ2-3 - TRBV29-1 TGCAGCGTTGACAAAAGCACAGATACGCAGTATTTT CSVDKSTDTQYF
- TRBJ2-3 - TRBV10-3 TGTGCCAGCCAGCCCGGGACAAAAACGTTCACAGATACGCAGTATTTT CASQPGTKTFTDTQYF
TRBD1 TRBJ2-7 - TRBV5-1 TGCGCCAGCAGCCTCGGGACAGCAAGCTCCTACGAGCAGTACTTC CASSLGTASSYEQYF
- TRBJ1-2 few TRBV6-5 TGTGCCGCGACTCGGGCGGGGGCATATGGCTACACCTTC CAATRAGAYGYTF
- TRBJ1-3 few TRBV19 TGTGCCAGTTCGGAGATTCTGGGAAACACCATATATTTT CASSEILGNTIYF
TRBD2 TRBJ2-3 - TRBV27 TGTGCCAGCAGTTTAAGCTGGCGGGGGGGCACAGATACGCAGTATTTT CASSLSWRGGTDTQYF
- TRBJ2-2 - TRBV7-6 TGTGCCAGCAGCCTGACAGGAGATTACACCGGGGAGCTGTTTTTT CASSLTGDYTGELFF
- TRBJ2-7 few TRBV27 TGTGCCAGCAGTATACGACAGGACGGAGTGCACGAGCAGTACTTC CASSIRQDGVHEQYF
TRBD2 TRBJ2-1 few TRBV11-2 TGTGCCAGCAGCTCCAGACTAGCTTCCTACAATGAGCAGTTCTTC CASSSRLASYNEQFF
TRBD1 TRBJ1-6 - TRBV2 TGTGCCAGCACCTATACAGGGGGCCTCCTCCACTTT CASTYTGGLLHF
- TRBJ2-3 - TRBV7-6 TGTGTCAGCAGCCCCGGACCCCCAAAGGCTCCTAGCACGCAGTATTTT CVSSPGPPKAPSTQYF
TRBD1 TRBJ1-6 - TRBV6-5 TGTGCCAGCAGAACCGGACAGGGCTATAATTCACCCCTCCACTTT CASRTGQGYNSPLHF
- TRBJ1-3 - TRBV7-2 TGTGCCAGCAGCTTCAACAGGGACGGAAACACCATATATTTT CASSFNRDGNTIYF
TRBD2 TRBJ2-3 - TRBV13 TGTGCCAGCAGCTTCCCGACTAGCGGGGGGGGGACAGATACGCAGTATTTT CASSFPTSGGGTDTQYF
TRBD1 TRBJ1-5 few TRBV6-1 TGTGCCAGCAGTTCGGGACAGGGGCATAGTCAGCCCCAGCATTTT CASSSGQGHSQPQHF
- TRBJ1-2 - TRBV7-6 TGTGCCAGCAGCTTAGGGCTACAGGGCCCCAACTATGGCTACACCTTC CASSLGLQGPNYGYTF
- TRBJ1-2 - TRBV7-9 TGTTCCAGCAGCTTAGAGGGGATCCTGGCTAACTATGGCTACACCTTC CSSSLEGILANYGYTF
TRBD2 TRBJ2-2 - TRBV11-3 TGTGCCAGCAGCTTGGGAGCGGGGGGGCTCGACACCGGGGAGCTGTTTTTT CASSLGAGGLDTGELFF
TRBD1 TRBJ2-5 once TRBV19 TGTGCCAGTAGTATAGGAGGGACAGCCCAAGAGACCCAGTACTTC CASSIGGTAQETQYF